A single sample is the source of the 6 T cell receptor beta chains below, sequenced in a study of T cell responses to AZD1222 COVID-19 vaccine (dated by TCRdb to about 2021). The library was made by the immunoSEQ multiplex PCR assay. The immuneACCESS repertoire file appears here via TCRdb, limited to in-frame rearrangements. These files lack a portion of the clones; in checked studies, under half of the deficit traces to unresolved V genes, and the cause of the others is not known. Here the sample has around 130,000 clones; about 94% occur a single time. The ten most abundant clones make up about 0.91% of the sample. The time point label corresponds to: baseline before first vaccination. Specimen: peripheral blood, collected on day 0 of AZD1222 vaccination. The receptor source for this set is an adult in good health.

The J gene is TRBJ2-1, the V gene TRBV3-1 (or the pseudogene TRBV3-2); TRBD1 might be the D (6 bases). This CDR3 has 16 amino acids. In germline, CDR1 is LGHDT, CDR2 YNNKEL (reference sequence). The V gene lost 2 bases and the J gene lost 4 bases, with 15 bases spanning the gap. The CDR3 nucleotides are TGTGCCAGCAGCCAACCGTTGGGGGCACATTACAATGAGCAGTTCTTC. Its protein product is CASSQPLGAHYNEQFF.

The genes are TRBV6-5 and TRBJ1-2; D gene unclear. Germline values: CDR1 MNHEY, CDR2 SVGAGI. The CDR3 has 14 amino acids. V dropped 0 bases and J dropped 5 bases, with 10 bases sitting between them. The CDR3 loop reads CASSYSGAGYGYTF. The CDR3 DNA is TGTGCCAGCAGTTACTCCGGAGCGGGGTATGGCTACACCTTC.

The V and J genes are TRBV19 and TRBJ1-1; D is undetermined. V was pared by 1 base and J by 1 base, with 4 bases between. CDR1 and CDR2 (germline): LNHDA, SQIVND (reference sequence). This CDR3 has 13 residues. This CDR3 reads CASSIGENTEAFF. The CDR3 nucleotides are TGTGCCAGTAGTATAGGCGAGAACACTGAAGCTTTCTTT.

This chain links TRBV19 with TRBJ1-2, with D perhaps matching TRBD1 (6 bases). Trimming shortened V by 8 bases and J by 3 bases, and 13 bases separated the two germline ends. CDR3 length: 13 residues. Germline V gene sequence: CDR1 LNHDA, CDR2 SQIVND (reference sequence). CDR3 loop: CASRDPGDYGYTF. The DNA for the CDR3 is TGTGCCAGTCGGGACCCAGGGGACTATGGCTACACCTTC.

The chain employs TRBV5-8 and TRBJ1-1; perhaps TRBD1 as D (5 bases). This CDR3 spans 14 amino acids. Trimming left V 5 bases short and J 7 bases short, with 18 bases between. CDR1 and CDR2 (germline): SGHTS, YDEGEE. The CDR3 loop is CASSFPHGTREAFF. In nucleotides, the CDR3 is TGTGCCAGCAGTTTCCCGCATGGGACGCGTGAAGCTTTCTTT.

The chain is built from TRBV2 and TRBJ2-2; no definite D call. With 0 bases removed from V and 7 bases from J, the gap between germline ends came to 0 bases. The germline V gene has CDR1 SNHLY and CDR2 FYNNEI. This CDR3 region has 11 residues. The CDR3 sequence: CASSEAGELFF. In DNA form, the CDR3 reads TGTGCCAGCAGTGAAGCCGGGGAGCTGTTTTTT.